This TCR beta chain was observed in a study of T cells in Graves' hyperthyroidism and ophthalmopathy. General observations from the study: In blood, most of the thyroid clonotypes expanded above 0.001 were also present.

Germline CDR1 is SGHDT and CDR2 is YYEEEE. The V gene end was trimmed by 6 bases and the J gene end by 1 base; junction bases not matched to a gene: 4. The CDR3 sequence is 13 residues long. This clonotype was found many times. The antigen is unknown. The source material, RNA transcripts, was used to amplify TCR beta CDR3 regions. Using the HTBI primer set, a first-round RT-PCR was run on the TCR CDR3. TCRdb ran MiXCR on the multiplex PCR reads and lists one entry per CDR3 protein. Of 380,000 or so distinct CDR3 sequences in the sample, 15% to 20% were seen once. Lactation, pregnancy, other autoimmune disease or uncontrolled infection led to exclusion of patients. It was 8.5 to 10 ml of fresh peripheral blood that supplied the PBMCs.

This receptor was identified in a woman between 18 and 29 years old with Graves' hyperthyroidism. This sequence joins TRBV5-6 and TRBJ2-7; TRBD1 matches 7 bases. Sequenced: blood. The CDR3, as DNA: TGTGCCAGCAACGACAGGGTGTCCTACGAGCAGTACTTC. Its protein product is CASNDRVSYEQYF.